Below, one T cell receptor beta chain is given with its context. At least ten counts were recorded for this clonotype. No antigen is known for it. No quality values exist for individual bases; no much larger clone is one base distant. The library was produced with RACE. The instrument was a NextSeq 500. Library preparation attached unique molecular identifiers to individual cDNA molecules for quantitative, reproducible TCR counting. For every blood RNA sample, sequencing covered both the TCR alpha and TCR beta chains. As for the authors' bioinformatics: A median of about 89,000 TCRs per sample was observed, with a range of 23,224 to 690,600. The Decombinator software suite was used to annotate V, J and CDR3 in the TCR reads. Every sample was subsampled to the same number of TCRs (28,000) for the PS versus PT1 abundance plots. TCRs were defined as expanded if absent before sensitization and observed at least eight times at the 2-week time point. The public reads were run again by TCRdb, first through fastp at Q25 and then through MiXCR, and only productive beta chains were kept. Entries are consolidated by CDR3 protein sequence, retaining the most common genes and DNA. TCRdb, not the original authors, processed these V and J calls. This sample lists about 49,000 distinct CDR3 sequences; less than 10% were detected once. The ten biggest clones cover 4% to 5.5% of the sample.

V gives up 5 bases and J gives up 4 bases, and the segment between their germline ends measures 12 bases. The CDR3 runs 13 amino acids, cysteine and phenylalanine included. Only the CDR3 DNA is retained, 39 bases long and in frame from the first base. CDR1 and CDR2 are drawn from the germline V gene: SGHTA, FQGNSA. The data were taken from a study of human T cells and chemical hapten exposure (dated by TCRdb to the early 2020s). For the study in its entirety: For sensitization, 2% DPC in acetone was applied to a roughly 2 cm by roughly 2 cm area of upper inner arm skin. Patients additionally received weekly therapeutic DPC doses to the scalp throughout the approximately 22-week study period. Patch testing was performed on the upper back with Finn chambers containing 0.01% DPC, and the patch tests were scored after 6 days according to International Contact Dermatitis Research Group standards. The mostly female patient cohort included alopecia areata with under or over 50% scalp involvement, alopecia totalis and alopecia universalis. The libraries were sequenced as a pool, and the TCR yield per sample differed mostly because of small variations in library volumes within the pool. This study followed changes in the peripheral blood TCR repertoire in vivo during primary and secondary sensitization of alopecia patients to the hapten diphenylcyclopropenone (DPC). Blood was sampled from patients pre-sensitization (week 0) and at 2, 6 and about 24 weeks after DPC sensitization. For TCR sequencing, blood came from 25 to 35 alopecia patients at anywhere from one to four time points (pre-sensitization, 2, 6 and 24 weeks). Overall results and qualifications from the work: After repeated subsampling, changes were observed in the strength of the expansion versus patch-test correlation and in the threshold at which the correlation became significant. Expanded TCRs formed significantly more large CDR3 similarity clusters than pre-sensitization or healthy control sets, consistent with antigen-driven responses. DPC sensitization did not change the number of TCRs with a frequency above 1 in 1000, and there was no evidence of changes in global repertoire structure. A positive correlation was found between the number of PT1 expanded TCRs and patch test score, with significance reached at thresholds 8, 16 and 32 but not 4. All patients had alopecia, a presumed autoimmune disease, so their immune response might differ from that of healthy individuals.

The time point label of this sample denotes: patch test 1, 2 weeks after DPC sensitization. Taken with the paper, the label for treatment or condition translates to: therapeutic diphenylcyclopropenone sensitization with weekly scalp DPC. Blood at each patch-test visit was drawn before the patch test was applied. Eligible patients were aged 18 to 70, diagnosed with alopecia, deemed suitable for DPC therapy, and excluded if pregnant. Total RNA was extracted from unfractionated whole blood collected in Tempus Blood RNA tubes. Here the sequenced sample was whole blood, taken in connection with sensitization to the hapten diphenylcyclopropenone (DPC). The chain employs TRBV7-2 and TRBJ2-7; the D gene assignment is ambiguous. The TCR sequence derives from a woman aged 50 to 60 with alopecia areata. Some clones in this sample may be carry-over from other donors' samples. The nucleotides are TGTGCCAGCAGCCGCGACTCAGGTTACGAGCAGTACTTC. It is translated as CASSRDSGYEQYF.